This TCR beta chain was identified during a study of blood T cells in healthy people across ages (dated by TCRdb to between 2014 and 2016). Turning to the overall study: In model experiments, template switching captured about one uniquely barcoded TCR beta cDNA molecule for every two T cells. Age-related changes in TCR beta repertoire diversity were measured in the study by deep sequencing normalized with unique cDNA molecular identifiers. Four age groups were formed from the donors: young (average approximately 16 years), middle-aged (more than 35), aged (around 62) and long-lived (less than 85). Donors of different ages were randomly distributed across sequencing lanes to avoid experimental bias. The study analyzed two additional independent replicas of 1 million unique cDNA reads from the same blood draw for two donors, one aged 18 to 29 and one aged 80 or older. The study at large found these results: Bulk unsorted PBMC profiling prevented conclusive comparison of naive and antigen-experienced compartments. As age increased, observed TCR beta diversity per million T cells dropped in a roughly linear way, and a significant reduction was already evident by age 40. Total diversity estimates from one million sequenced T cells were considered lower bounds and underestimates. The CMV infection status of donors was not known, potentially confounding age-related changes in expanded clonotypes. Observed TCR beta diversity correlated strongly with the percentage of naive T cells measured by flow cytometry. The long-lived group showed more naive CD4+ T cells, fewer expanded clones and increased TCR diversity than the aged group, suggesting age selection.

From the cysteine up to the phenylalanine, the CDR3 has a length of 13 residues. Only the CDR3 region is kept as DNA, spanning 39 bases read in frame from base 1. Looking up the germline V gene (reference sequence) yields CDR1 DFQATT and CDR2 SNEGSKA. Relative to germline, V is 1 base shorter and J is 4 bases shorter, with 8 bases between their ends. This clonotype was seen a handful of times. The target of this receptor is not known. Base quality data are lacking; no much larger clone is found one base away. To prepare the library, 5' RACE was applied. The run used an Illumina HiSeq 2500. A second PCR of about 6 to 12 cycles was run with a J-beta primer mix and a sample-barcoded 5' primer. Each TCR beta cDNA molecule received a unique molecular identifier from a template-switch 5' adaptor carrying 12 random nucleotides. At least 2.5 million CDR3-containing paired-end reads were obtained from each sample. First-strand cDNA synthesis was performed from all RNA using the Mint cDNA synthesis kit, with priming by a TRBC-specific oligonucleotide. Following uracil-DNA glycosylase treatment, all cDNA underwent a first 18-cycle PCR with the universal primers M1SS and BC2_uni_R. Per the authors' processing: For normalization, 1 million high-quality reads, each with a distinct molecular identifier, were randomly selected from each sample. Instead of being binned into consensus sequences, reads that shared molecular identifiers were thrown out. MiTCR, with a Q25 quality threshold and the strictest error-elimination algorithm, was used for CDR3 identification, clonotype clustering and error correction. A nonparametric unseen species model using Euler transformation provided a lower-bound estimate of total TCR beta diversity. The raw public reads went through TCRdb reprocessing: fastp at Q25, MiXCR clone calling, in-frame beta chains kept. Each entry merges the rows of one CDR3 protein and shows their most common DNA and genes. These V and J calls are TCRdb output, not the study's own analysis. The sample table holds about 720,000 distinct CDR3 sequences, of which about a fifth were seen once. The top ten clones comprise 22% of the sample.

Donors were a few dozen systemically healthy Caucasian individuals from Russia aged 6 to 90 years. Approximately 11 milliliters of peripheral blood were drawn from each donor into EDTA-treated Vacutainer tubes. Ficoll-Paque density-gradient centrifugation was used to isolate PBMCs, with at least 7 million per sample. Trizol reagent was used to extract total RNA from the PBMCs, yielding at least 5.5 micrograms per sample. The percentages of naive CD45RAhigh/CD27high T cells were determined by flow cytometry on a PBMC aliquot from every donor. Recombination linked TRBV20-1 to TRBJ1-5; the D gene cannot be named for sure. The material sequenced was blood. The clonotype was recovered from a man between 65 and 79 years old in good health. The DNA sequence follows: TGCAGTGCTAGAGCCGGGTGGAATCAGCCCCAGCATTTT. This yields the protein CSARAGWNQPQHF.